This entry is about one T cell receptor (beta chain). Its target is unknown. The data stem from a study of shared clonotypes between healthy human individuals. Study-level findings and limits: Approximately 5.1% was the fraction of naive CD4 clonotypes found shared across four donors. Larger estimated richness was generally seen in naive subsets than in memory subsets.

Method: immunoSEQ multiplex PCR; TCRdb's copy keeps in-frame clones and lacks some. The repertoire holds 2 million to 2.5 million clones, with almost 96% as singletons. The CDR3 is made up of 15 amino acids. CDR1 GTSNPN and CDR2 SVGIG come from the germline V gene (reference sequence). Between the trimmed V and J ends, which lost 7 bases and 4 bases, there was a span of 17 bases. Sequenced: naive CD4+ T cells sorted from blood. Specified subset: CD45RA+ positively selected. The gene calls are TRBV30 and TRBJ2-6, with D hard to call. This receptor was obtained from a man between 18 and 29 years old in good health. CDR3 DNA sequence: TGTGCCTCGACGGTGATCGGATGGGGGGCCAACGTCCTGACTTTC. Protein: CASTVIGWGANVLTF.